A single sample gave rise to the 10 T cell receptor beta chains below, sequenced in a study of a mutant IDH1 vaccine in newly diagnosed glioma. Time point indicated: baseline, week 1 (first vaccination visit). The treatment is: pre-vaccination baseline after standard-of-care therapy. Assay used: immunoSEQ multiplex PCR; TCRdb lists only in-frame clones, some missing. The data show over 75,000 clones, 80% seen once. The sequences come from PBMCs, collected from a glioma patient treated with radiotherapy, temozolomide or both. These receptors were collected from a man aged 35 to 55 with glioma.

V usage is TRBV27 and J usage is TRBJ2-5; D may be TRBD1 (6 bases). Per germline, CDR1 MNHEY and CDR2 SMNVEV (reference sequence). This CDR3 spans 13 amino acids. The V end lost 7 bases, the J end lost 7 bases, and 16 bases lay between the germline ends. CDR3 DNA: TGTGCCAGCATGGGCAGGGGACCGGGGACCCAGTACTTC. It translates to CASMGRGPGTQYF.

The V and J genes are TRBV18 and TRBJ1-5; 8 bases agree with TRBD1. The CDR3 spans 13 residues. Trimming cost V 4 bases and J 9 bases; bases outside gene matches: 5. Germline assignment: CDR1 KGHSH and CDR2 LQKENI. The CDR3 bases are TGTGCCAGCTCACAGGACAGGGAGAGGCCCCAGCATTTT. Translated: CASSQDRERPQHF.

The chain uses TRBV7-2 and TRBJ2-7; a weak D match, TRBD1 (6 bases). Germline loops: CDR1 SGHTA, CDR2 FQGNSA. This CDR3 spans 11 amino acids. Between the trimmed V and J ends, which lost 5 bases and 8 bases, there was a span of 10 bases. In DNA, the CDR3 is TGTGCCAGCAGCCAGGGACAACAGCAGTACTTC. Amino acids: CASSQGQQQYF.

On this clone itself: The conserved final phenylalanine or tryptophan is absent from the CDR3, which likely points to a read error. J is TRBJ1-1 and V is TRBV5-6; D perhaps matches TRBD1 (5 bases). The CDR3 loop spans 14 amino acids. Trimming took off 4 bases at V and 10 bases at J, with 20 bases between the two ends. Germline values: CDR1 SGHDT, CDR2 YYEEEE. In DNA form, the CDR3 reads TGTGCCAGCAGCCTTACAGGACGCCACGACGGAGCTTTCTGT. This translates into CASSLTGRHDGAFC.

Regarding this clone: Other DNA variants within this sample encode the same CDR3. The chain couples TRBV18 to TRBJ2-7; D is perhaps TRBD1 or TRBD2 (5 bases each). Trimming took 2 bases from V and 0 from J, leaving 11 bases between them. The CDR3 spans 15 residues. Germline values: CDR1 KGHSH, CDR2 LQKENI. The CDR3 nucleotides read TGTGCCAGCTCACCAGGGGGACGCACCTCCTACGAGCAGTACTTC. Translating it yields CASSPGGRTSYEQYF. Full variable domain (rest looked up from reference TRBV18 and TRBJ2-7): NAGVMQNPRHLVRRRGQEARLRCSPMKGHSHVYWYRQLPEEGLKFMVYLQKENIIDESGMPKERFSAEFPKEGPSILRIQQVVRGDSAAYFCASSPGGRTSYEQYFGPGTRLTVT.

The chain is built from TRBV7-2 and TRBJ2-7; D possibly matches TRBD1 or TRBD2 (5 bases each). The ends were cut back, 4 bases at V and 6 bases at J, with 16 bases in the middle. This CDR3 region has 14 residues. CDR1 is SGHTA and CDR2 is FQGNSA in the germline V gene. In DNA, the CDR3 is TGTGCCAGCAGCTCCTTTATGGGGGAAAGCGAGCAGTACTTC. Protein sequence: CASSSFMGESEQYF.

This chain uses TRBV6-6 with TRBJ1-5; TRBD1 aligns across 7 bases. J lost 4 bases, V lost 5 bases, and 5 bases had no gene match. In germline, CDR1 is MNHNY, CDR2 SVGAGI (reference sequence). This CDR3 contains 14 residues. The CDR3 protein is CASSRRTGNQPQHF. The CDR3 DNA follows: TGTGCCAGCAGTCGTCGGACAGGTAATCAGCCCCAGCATTTT.

This chain connects TRBV10-1 to TRBJ2-3, with D unresolved. V lost 3 bases and J lost 3, with 10 bases in between. CDR1 is WNHNN and CDR2 is SYGVQD in the germline V gene (reference sequence). The CDR3 totals 14 residues. The CDR3 is CASSDRLGTDTQYF. The CDR3, as DNA: TGCGCCAGCAGTGACCGGTTGGGAACAGATACGCAGTATTTT.

The chain links TRBV25-1 to TRBJ2-7; maybe TRBD1 (6 bases). V was shortened by 3 bases and J by 1 base, with 16 bases between the two germline ends. The CDR3 has 16 residues. CDR1 and CDR2 (germline): MGHDK, SYGVNS. CDR3: CASSEATTGLSYEQYF. CDR3 bases: TGTGCCAGCAGTGAGGCTACAACAGGGCTTTCCTACGAGCAGTACTTC.

CDR3 loop: CASSSGGQETQYF. CDR3 DNA: TGTGCCAGCAGCTCCGGGGGCCAAGAGACCCAGTACTTC. V usage is TRBV11-3 and J usage is TRBJ2-5; D is possibly TRBD2 (6 bases). V gave up 4 bases and J gave up 1 base, with 7 bases separating them. This CDR3 is 13 amino acids long. Germline V gene lookup returns CDR1 SGHNT and CDR2 YENEEA.